Listed below are T cell receptor beta chains from one sample, sequenced in a study of T cell repertoires in cytomegalovirus infection. TCRdb reprocessed the reads via MiXCR and lists one record per CDR3 protein. The sample yields about 490,000 distinct CDR3 sequences, more than 15% seen once. Sequencing was done on a sample of CD8+ T cells from PBMCs. Source of these receptors: a human donor in good health (CMV status not recorded). Some clones in this sample may be carry-over from other donors' samples. Both conserved end residues are part of each CDR3. The order of the fields is CDR3 DNA, CDR3 protein, D gene, V gene, clone size, J gene, CDR3 length. The D gene is left open where the match is weak. Rows may omit the clone size; those that give it use once, few, many or a size class.

CDR3 DNA: TGCAGTGCTAGAGATCCAAGCGGATGGAGTGGATGGCAGTTCTTC
CDR3 protein: CSARDPSGWSGWQFF
D gene: .
V gene: TRBV20-1
clone size: many
J gene: TRBJ2-1
CDR3 length: 15

CDR3 DNA: TGTGCCAGCAGCCCATTACAACGACTAGCGACAGATACGCAGTATTTT
CDR3 protein: CASSPLQRLATDTQYF
D gene: TRBD2
V gene: TRBV4-1
clone size: .
J gene: TRBJ2-3
CDR3 length: 16

CDR3 DNA: TGTGCCTGGAGTCCCCGGAGTAGCTCCTACGAGCAGTACTTC
CDR3 protein: CAWSPRSSSYEQYF
D gene: .
V gene: TRBV30
clone size: .
J gene: TRBJ2-7
CDR3 length: 14

CDR3 DNA: TGTGCCAGCAGTTACGGGGGGTACGCTGAGCAGTTCTTC
CDR3 protein: CASSYGGYAEQFF
D gene: .
V gene: TRBV6-5
clone size: many
J gene: TRBJ2-1
CDR3 length: 13

CDR3 DNA: TGTGCCAGCAGCCCCGGGGACAGGCCTTATGGCTACACCTTC
CDR3 protein: CASSPGDRPYGYTF
D gene: TRBD1
V gene: TRBV9
clone size: .
J gene: TRBJ1-2
CDR3 length: 14

CDR3 DNA: TGTGCCAGCAGCTTAGCGGAACCGGGACAAGAGACCCAGTACTTC
CDR3 protein: CASSLAEPGQETQYF
D gene: .
V gene: TRBV7-9
clone size: few
J gene: TRBJ2-5
CDR3 length: 15

CDR3 DNA: TGTGCCAGCAGCCACCCACCCCAGGTCACCTACACCTTC
CDR3 protein: CASSHPPQVTYTF
D gene: .
V gene: TRBV14
clone size: .
J gene: TRBJ1-2
CDR3 length: 13

CDR3 DNA: TGTGCCAGCAGCCCCTTCGCGGGAGAGTACGAGCAGTACTTC
CDR3 protein: CASSPFAGEYEQYF
D gene: TRBD2
V gene: TRBV7-9
clone size: few
J gene: TRBJ2-7
CDR3 length: 14

CDR3 DNA: TGTGCCAGCAGCCAGGGAGGTAGCCGCTATGGCTACACCTTC
CDR3 protein: CASSQGGSRYGYTF
D gene: .
V gene: TRBV5-4
clone size: many
J gene: TRBJ1-2
CDR3 length: 14

CDR3 DNA: TGTGCCAGCAGCTCATCGGGACTTCCCCAGCATTTT
CDR3 protein: CASSSSGLPQHF
D gene: .
V gene: TRBV7-9
clone size: many
J gene: TRBJ1-5
CDR3 length: 12

CDR3 DNA: TGCGCCAGCAGCCAAGACGGGGGCCTAAGCTCCTACGAGCAGTACTTC
CDR3 protein: CASSQDGGLSSYEQYF
D gene: .
V gene: TRBV4-1
clone size: .
J gene: TRBJ2-7
CDR3 length: 16

CDR3 DNA: TGCGCCAGCAAGGAGGCCTTGGGGGTTAACACTGAAGCTTTCTTT
CDR3 protein: CASKEALGVNTEAFF
D gene: .
V gene: TRBV10-1
clone size: few
J gene: TRBJ1-1
CDR3 length: 15

CDR3 DNA: TGTGCCACCAGCCCGATGCAAGGAATATTCTACGGCTACACCTTC
CDR3 protein: CATSPMQGIFYGYTF
D gene: .
V gene: TRBV15
clone size: few
J gene: TRBJ1-2
CDR3 length: 15

CDR3 DNA: TGTGCCAGCACCCCATCCTTAGGGGGCGTTGGCTACACCTTC
CDR3 protein: CASTPSLGGVGYTF
D gene: TRBD1
V gene: TRBV6-2/TRBV6-3
clone size: .
J gene: TRBJ1-2
CDR3 length: 14

CDR3 DNA: TGTGCCGCTTCCCGGACTAACTATGGCTACACCTTC
CDR3 protein: CAASRTNYGYTF
D gene: .
V gene: TRBV25-1
clone size: .
J gene: TRBJ1-2
CDR3 length: 12

CDR3 DNA: TGTGCCAGCAGTCCTCCGGGACACAGCACAGATACGCAGTATTTT
CDR3 protein: CASSPPGHSTDTQYF
D gene: .
V gene: TRBV27
clone size: many
J gene: TRBJ2-3
CDR3 length: 15

CDR3 DNA: TGTGCCAGCAGCCAATACAGGGTAACCGGGGAGCTGTTTTTT
CDR3 protein: CASSQYRVTGELFF
D gene: .
V gene: TRBV14
clone size: many
J gene: TRBJ2-2
CDR3 length: 14

CDR3 DNA: TGTGCCAGCAGAGGGACTAGCGGGAGGAGCTCCTACAATGAGCAGTTCTTC
CDR3 protein: CASRGTSGRSSYNEQFF
D gene: TRBD2
V gene: TRBV6-6
clone size: many
J gene: TRBJ2-1
CDR3 length: 17

CDR3 DNA: TGTGCCAGTAGTCTTCCGCGGAGCCTGGGTCCTGAGCAGTTCTTC
CDR3 protein: CASSLPRSLGPEQFF
D gene: .
V gene: TRBV19
clone size: few
J gene: TRBJ2-1
CDR3 length: 15

CDR3 DNA: TGTGCCAGCAAAAGGGCACCCACAGATACGCAGTATTTT
CDR3 protein: CASKRAPTDTQYF
D gene: .
V gene: TRBV28
clone size: few
J gene: TRBJ2-3
CDR3 length: 13

CDR3 DNA: TGTGCCAGCAGTGAAGATCTAGCGGGAGTAAACACAGATACGCAGTATTTT
CDR3 protein: CASSEDLAGVNTDTQYF
D gene: TRBD2
V gene: TRBV6-1
clone size: .
J gene: TRBJ2-3
CDR3 length: 17

CDR3 DNA: TGTGCCAGCAGTTCCGGACTAGCGGGAGGGAAAGAGCAGTACTTC
CDR3 protein: CASSSGLAGGKEQYF
D gene: TRBD2
V gene: TRBV6-1
clone size: .
J gene: TRBJ2-7
CDR3 length: 15

CDR3 DNA: TGTGCCAGCACCCTGCGGGAGGAATCGCAGTATTTT
CDR3 protein: CASTLREESQYF
D gene: TRBD2
V gene: TRBV7-2
clone size: many
J gene: TRBJ2-3
CDR3 length: 12

CDR3 DNA: TGTGCCAGCAGCTGGGACAGGGGGCTCTACGAGCAGTACTTC
CDR3 protein: CASSWDRGLYEQYF
D gene: TRBD1
V gene: TRBV7-9
clone size: many
J gene: TRBJ2-7
CDR3 length: 14

CDR3 DNA: TGTGCCAGTAAAACTAGCGGGAGACACAATGAGCAGTTCTTC
CDR3 protein: CASKTSGRHNEQFF
D gene: TRBD2
V gene: TRBV6-2/TRBV6-3
clone size: few
J gene: TRBJ2-1
CDR3 length: 14

CDR3 DNA: TGTGCCAGCAGCTCCGGGAACCTAGATACACTTGGCTACACCTTC
CDR3 protein: CASSSGNLDTLGYTF
D gene: .
V gene: TRBV7-8
clone size: many
J gene: TRBJ1-2
CDR3 length: 15

CDR3 DNA: TGTGCCAGCAGAACGAATAGCGGGAGCTCATATGAGCAGTTCTTC
CDR3 protein: CASRTNSGSSYEQFF
D gene: TRBD2
V gene: TRBV28
clone size: .
J gene: TRBJ2-1
CDR3 length: 15

CDR3 DNA: TGTGCCGGGAACACGCGGGACCAAGAGACCCAGTACTTC
CDR3 protein: CAGNTRDQETQYF
D gene: .
V gene: TRBV10-3
clone size: many
J gene: TRBJ2-5
CDR3 length: 13

CDR3 DNA: TGCAGTGCTAGAGATCGCGGAGACAACTACGAGCAGTACTTC
CDR3 protein: CSARDRGDNYEQYF
D gene: .
V gene: TRBV20-1
clone size: .
J gene: TRBJ2-7
CDR3 length: 14

CDR3 DNA: TGTGCCAGCAGCTCCAGGGCCATGAACACTGAAGCTTTCTTT
CDR3 protein: CASSSRAMNTEAFF
D gene: .
V gene: TRBV7-7
clone size: many
J gene: TRBJ1-1
CDR3 length: 14

CDR3 DNA: TGTGCCAGCACCCAAGGGACAGGGGCCTCTCCGGGTGCCAACGTCCTGACTTTC
CDR3 protein: CASTQGTGASPGANVLTF
D gene: TRBD1
V gene: TRBV27
clone size: many
J gene: TRBJ2-6
CDR3 length: 18

CDR3 DNA: TGTGCCAGCAGCTTAAGTTCCGAAAGCCCCTACAATGAGCAGTTCTTC
CDR3 protein: CASSLSSESPYNEQFF
D gene: .
V gene: TRBV7-9
clone size: many
J gene: TRBJ2-1
CDR3 length: 16

CDR3 DNA: TGTGCCACCAGCAGGGGCCCTCCCGGAGGGGCCTACAATGAGCAGTTCTTC
CDR3 protein: CATSRGPPGGAYNEQFF
D gene: .
V gene: TRBV15
clone size: .
J gene: TRBJ2-1
CDR3 length: 17

CDR3 DNA: TGTGCCAGCAGTTACGGGAGAGAGACCCAGTACTTC
CDR3 protein: CASSYGRETQYF
D gene: .
V gene: TRBV6-2/TRBV6-3
clone size: .
J gene: TRBJ2-5
CDR3 length: 12

CDR3 DNA: TGTGCCAGCAGCCTGCAGTGGGCTCTTGACAATGAGCAGTTCTTC
CDR3 protein: CASSLQWALDNEQFF
D gene: .
V gene: TRBV7-9
clone size: many
J gene: TRBJ2-1
CDR3 length: 15

CDR3 DNA: TGTGCCAGCAGCCTCCCTCGGGGGGAGGGTACAGATACGCAGTATTTT
CDR3 protein: CASSLPRGEGTDTQYF
D gene: TRBD2
V gene: TRBV25-1
clone size: few
J gene: TRBJ2-3
CDR3 length: 16

CDR3 DNA: TGTGCCAGCAGCTCACAGGGGGGGACCTTTAATGAGCAGTTCTTC
CDR3 protein: CASSSQGGTFNEQFF
D gene: .
V gene: TRBV13
clone size: few
J gene: TRBJ2-1
CDR3 length: 15

CDR3 DNA: TGCAGTGCTGATACTAGCGGGAGAAGTTACGAGCAGTACTTC
CDR3 protein: CSADTSGRSYEQYF
D gene: TRBD2
V gene: TRBV20-1
clone size: few
J gene: TRBJ2-7
CDR3 length: 14

CDR3 DNA: TGTGCTAGTGGTTCGGAGAATGAGCAGTTCTTC
CDR3 protein: CASGSENEQFF
D gene: .
V gene: TRBV12-5
clone size: many
J gene: TRBJ2-1
CDR3 length: 11

CDR3 DNA: TGTGCCAGCAGTTACACGGACAGATTTAACTATGGCTACACCTTC
CDR3 protein: CASSYTDRFNYGYTF
D gene: .
V gene: TRBV6-5
clone size: few
J gene: TRBJ1-2
CDR3 length: 15

CDR3 DNA: TGTGCCAGCAGTGCGGGAGTCCCCGATACGCAGTATTTT
CDR3 protein: CASSAGVPDTQYF
D gene: .
V gene: TRBV2
clone size: .
J gene: TRBJ2-3
CDR3 length: 13

CDR3 DNA: TGCGCCAGCAGCCCCAAGAGGCATCAGCCCCAGCATTTT
CDR3 protein: CASSPKRHQPQHF
D gene: .
V gene: TRBV4-1
clone size: few
J gene: TRBJ1-5
CDR3 length: 13

CDR3 DNA: TGCAGTGCTAGTTACGGGTTGTCCTACAATGAGCAGTTCTTC
CDR3 protein: CSASYGLSYNEQFF
D gene: .
V gene: TRBV20-1
clone size: many
J gene: TRBJ2-1
CDR3 length: 14

CDR3 DNA: TGTGCCAGCAGTATCCGACAGGGTGCAGGCGGGGAGCTGTTTTTT
CDR3 protein: CASSIRQGAGGELFF
D gene: TRBD1
V gene: TRBV28
clone size: few
J gene: TRBJ2-2
CDR3 length: 15

CDR3 DNA: TGTGCCTGGAGTCCAGGGGCTGGGGCCAACGTCCTGACTTTC
CDR3 protein: CAWSPGAGANVLTF
D gene: .
V gene: TRBV30
clone size: few
J gene: TRBJ2-6
CDR3 length: 14

CDR3 DNA: TGTGCCAGCAGCTTATCCGGCTCCTATAATTCACCCCACCACTTT
CDR3 protein: CASSLSGSYNSPHHF
D gene: .
V gene: TRBV7-6
clone size: .
J gene: TRBJ1-6
CDR3 length: 15

CDR3 DNA: TGTGCCAGCAGCCTCCACCTGTGCTACGAGCCGTACTTC
CDR3 protein: CASSLHLCYEPYF
D gene: .
V gene: TRBV12-3/TRBV12-4
clone size: .
J gene: TRBJ2-7
CDR3 length: 13

CDR3 DNA: TGTGCCAGCAGCTCGACTAGCGGGACAGATACGCAGTATTTT
CDR3 protein: CASSSTSGTDTQYF
D gene: TRBD2
V gene: TRBV7-3
clone size: many
J gene: TRBJ2-3
CDR3 length: 14

CDR3 DNA: TGTGCCAGCAGTTTTCCCGGGGACGTCGTCACTGAAGCTTTCTTT
CDR3 protein: CASSFPGDVVTEAFF
D gene: .
V gene: TRBV12-3/TRBV12-4
clone size: many
J gene: TRBJ1-1
CDR3 length: 15

CDR3 DNA: TGCAGTGCTAGACATCAGCGCCTTACAAAGAACTATGGCTACACCTTC
CDR3 protein: CSARHQRLTKNYGYTF
D gene: .
V gene: TRBV20-1
clone size: few
J gene: TRBJ1-2
CDR3 length: 16

CDR3 DNA: TGTGCCAGCAGCTTGATGGAGGAGGGTGCCTACGAGCAGTACTTC
CDR3 protein: CASSLMEEGAYEQYF
D gene: .
V gene: TRBV5-4
clone size: few
J gene: TRBJ2-7
CDR3 length: 15

CDR3 DNA: TGTGCCAGCAGCTTACATGGGAGAACTAATGAAAAACTGTTTTTT
CDR3 protein: CASSLHGRTNEKLFF
D gene: .
V gene: TRBV7-9
clone size: few
J gene: TRBJ1-4
CDR3 length: 15

CDR3 DNA: TGCAGCGTTGAGCTAGGTTATGGTCCGCTCCACTTT
CDR3 protein: CSVELGYGPLHF
D gene: .
V gene: TRBV29-1
clone size: many
J gene: TRBJ1-6
CDR3 length: 12

CDR3 DNA: TGTGCCAGCAGCTTAGTCGGGAGCTCTGGGGCCAACGTCCTGACTTTC
CDR3 protein: CASSLVGSSGANVLTF
D gene: .
V gene: TRBV7-8
clone size: many
J gene: TRBJ2-6
CDR3 length: 16

CDR3 DNA: TGTGCCAGCAGTACGCCGGGGGGGTACGAGCAGTTATTC
CDR3 protein: CASSTPGGYEQLF
D gene: TRBD2
V gene: TRBV6-6
clone size: .
J gene: TRBJ2-1
CDR3 length: 13